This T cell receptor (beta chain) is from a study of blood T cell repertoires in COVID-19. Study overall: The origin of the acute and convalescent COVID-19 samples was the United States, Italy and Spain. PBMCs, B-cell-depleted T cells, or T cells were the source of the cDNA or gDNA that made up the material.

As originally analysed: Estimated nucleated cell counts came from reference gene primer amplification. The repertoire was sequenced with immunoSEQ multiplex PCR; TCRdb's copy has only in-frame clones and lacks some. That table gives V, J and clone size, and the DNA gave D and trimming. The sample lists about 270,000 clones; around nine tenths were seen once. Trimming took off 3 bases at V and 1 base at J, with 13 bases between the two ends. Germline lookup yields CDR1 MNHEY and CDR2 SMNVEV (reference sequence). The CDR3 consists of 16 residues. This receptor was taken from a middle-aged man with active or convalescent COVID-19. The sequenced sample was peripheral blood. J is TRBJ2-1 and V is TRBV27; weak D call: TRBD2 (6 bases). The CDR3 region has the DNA TGTGCCAGCAGTTTCAACTTTCGGGGGTCCTACAATGAGCAGTTCTTC. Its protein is CASSFNFRGSYNEQFF.